This record covers a single TCR beta chain. This sample stems from a study of technical replicates of blood from several donors. Generated by immunoSEQ multiplex PCR, the TCRdb table keeps only in-frame clones and is missing some. The data contain approximately 79,000 clones, around 92% of them singletons. This CDR3 is 13 amino acids long. Germline values: CDR1 SGHRS, CDR2 YFSETQ. Trimming left V 4 bases short and J 1 base short, with 8 bases between. The rearrangement uses TRBV5-1 and TRBJ1-1; D ambiguous. The sequencing input was T cells isolated from PBMCs. The TCR was taken from a human donor in good health. The CDR3 protein is CASSPRQNTEAFF. CDR3 sequence (DNA): TGCGCCAGCAGCCCCCGACAGAACACTGAAGCTTTCTTT.